One and the same sample provided the 21 T cell receptor beta chains below, sequenced in a study of T cell responses to AZD1222 COVID-19 vaccine. The table came from immunoSEQ multiplex PCR; TCRdb's copy has only in-frame clones and leaves some out. The sample contains roughly 100,000 clones, about 87% of which appear only once. The input for sequencing was peripheral blood, taken on day 0 of AZD1222 vaccination. These receptors all stem from an adult in good health.

The genes are TRBV5-1 and TRBJ1-6; D gene unclear. This CDR3 comprises 13 residues. The germline gives CDR1 SGHRS, CDR2 YFSETQ. V was cut by 4 bases and J by 7 bases, with 9 bases left in between. The CDR3 region has the DNA TGCGCCAGCAGCCCAGTTGGCAATTCACCCCTCCACTTT. This encodes CASSPVGNSPLHF.

The chain combines TRBV7-8 with TRBJ2-1; the match to TRBD2 covers 11 bases. CDR3 length equals 16 residues. Per germline, CDR1 SGHVS and CDR2 FQNEAQ. V gave up 5 bases and J gave up 2 bases; unmatched junction bases: 5. In DNA, the CDR3 is TGTGCCAGCAGCAAGGGGACTAGCGGTACCTACAATGAGCAGTTCTTC. Amino acid sequence: CASSKGTSGTYNEQFF. Looking up the rest from reference TRBV7-8 and TRBJ2-1 gives the full variable domain: GAGVSQSPRYKVAKRGQDVALRCDPISGHVSLFWYQQALGQGPEFLTYFQNEAQLDKSGLPSDRFFAERPEGSVSTLKIQRTQQEDSAVYLCASSKGTSGTYNEQFFGPGTRLTVL.

V is TRBV29-1 and J is TRBJ2-2; possible D gene TRBD1, 6 bases. This CDR3 has 18 residues. The V end was cut by 4 bases, the J end by 0 bases, with 21 bases between. The germline V gene has CDR1 SQVTM and CDR2 ANQGSEA. CDR3 DNA: TGCAGCGTTGCGGGTTTTTGGAAGACAGGCTCGAACACCGGGGAGCTGTTTTTT. Encoded protein: CSVAGFWKTGSNTGELFF.

CDR3 region: CASSLAVKETQYF. The DNA of the CDR3 is TGCGCCAGCAGCCTGGCGGTCAAAGAGACCCAGTACTTC. V and J are TRBV4-1 and TRBJ2-5; D call uncertain. Trimming removed 4 bases from V and 3 bases from J, with 9 bases in between. The CDR3 runs 13 residues. Germline V gives CDR1 MGHRA, CDR2 YSYEKL.

This clone was observed a handful of times. This chain uses TRBV18 with TRBJ2-7; 8 nucleotides line up with TRBD2. This CDR3 region has 15 residues. Germline CDR1 KGHSH, CDR2 LQKENI. V was pared by 2 bases and J by 5 bases, with 8 bases of the junction left unmatched. The CDR3 loop reads CASSPSPSGHHEQYF. CDR3 DNA: TGTGCCAGCTCACCATCACCTAGCGGGCATCACGAGCAGTACTTC.

The chain carries TRBV6-6 and TRBJ2-2; 15 bases fit TRBD2. Trimming removed 5 bases from V and 0 bases from J; junction bases left unmatched: 7. CDR3 size: 19 residues. The germline V gene encodes CDR1 MNHNY and CDR2 SVGAGI (reference sequence). CDR3: CASSHKGLAGGSNTGELFF. CDR3 coding DNA: TGTGCCAGCAGTCACAAGGGACTAGCGGGGGGCTCGAACACCGGGGAGCTGTTTTTT.

The V and J genes are TRBV5-6 and TRBJ1-5, with D maybe TRBD1 (6 bases). V was shortened by 4 bases and J by 6 bases, with 17 bases between the two germline ends. The length of the CDR3 is 15 residues. Germline V CDR1 and CDR2: SGHDT, YYEEEE. The CDR3 sequence: CASSTRGGLIQPQHF. CDR3 nucleotides: TGTGCCAGCAGCACAAGAGGGGGTTTGATTCAGCCCCAGCATTTT.

The genes are TRBV27 and TRBJ1-4; possible D gene TRBD1, 6 bases. The CDR3 contains 18 residues. V was shortened by 5 bases and J by 3 bases, with 22 bases between the two germline ends. CDR1 is MNHEY and CDR2 is SMNVEV in the germline V gene (reference sequence). The CDR3 is CASSRYRGGDASNEKLFF. CDR3 sequence (DNA): TGTGCCAGCAGTCGTTATAGGGGGGGGGACGCATCTAATGAAAAACTGTTTTTT.

The rearrangement uses TRBV6-1 and TRBJ2-7; D perhaps matches TRBD1 (6 bases). V was trimmed by 0 bases and J by 3 bases, leaving 12 bases between them. CDR3 length: 15 amino acids. CDR1 and CDR2 (germline): MNHNS, SASEGT. Here the CDR3 reads CASSEAPGHLYEQYF. DNA for the CDR3: TGTGCCAGCAGTGAAGCGCCGGGACACCTCTACGAGCAGTACTTC.

The chain combines TRBV4-2 with TRBJ1-1; D is undetermined. The CDR3 covers 15 residues. CDR1 LGHNA and CDR2 YNFKEQ come from the germline V gene. With 0 bases removed from V and 3 bases from J, the gap between germline ends came to 11 bases. CDR3 DNA sequence: TGTGCCAGCAGCCAAGAAGGACTCCGGGACACTGAAGCTTTCTTT. Protein: CASSQEGLRDTEAFF.

The rearrangement links TRBV19 to TRBJ1-3; 9 bases line up with TRBD1. The germline V gene encodes CDR1 LNHDA and CDR2 SQIVND (reference sequence). Unmatched junction bases numbered 3, after V lost 6 bases and J lost 0 bases. The CDR3 consists of 15 residues. CDR3 sequence reads: CASRRTGDSGNTIYF. The CDR3 region has the DNA TGTGCCAGTAGGAGGACAGGGGACTCTGGAAACACCATATATTTT.

This chain uses TRBV29-1 with TRBJ2-4; a weak D match, TRBD1 (5 bases). The CDR3 sequence is 14 residues long. Germline CDR1 is SQVTM and CDR2 is ANQGSEA. V was cut by 6 bases and J by 9 bases, with 21 bases left in between. CDR3 sequence reads: CSVTTGVRSSIQYF. In nucleotides, the CDR3 is TGCAGCGTCACCACAGGCGTCCGCTCAAGCATTCAGTACTTC.

The V and J genes are TRBV10-2 and TRBJ1-2; possibly TRBD1 for D (5 bases). V lost 8 bases to trimming and J lost 6 bases, with 19 bases between them. Germline V CDR1 and CDR2: WSHSY, SAAADI. The CDR3 extends over 14 amino acids. CDR3 in DNA: TGCGCCAGCTTTGGTAGCAGGGAGGTTGATGGCTACACCTTC. Its protein is CASFGSREVDGYTF.

J is TRBJ2-5 and V is TRBV28; D unresolved. Trimming removed 7 bases from V and 5 bases from J, with 14 bases in between. The CDR3 sequence is 13 residues long. Germline CDR1 reads MDHEN; CDR2 reads SYDVKM. As DNA, the CDR3 is TGTGCCAGCACACCGGAGACGGAGGAGACCCAGTACTTC. This encodes CASTPETEETQYF.

This clone was detected once. The V and J genes are TRBV7-9 and TRBJ1-5; 9 bases align to TRBD1. The germline gives CDR1 SEHNR, CDR2 FQNEAQ (reference sequence). Losses at the gene ends were 5 bases for V and 6 bases for J; bases not matched to a gene: 5. This CDR3 spans 14 amino acids. CDR3 protein: CASSLGQGGQPQHF. The CDR3 region has the DNA TGTGCCAGCAGCCTGGGACAGGGCGGTCAGCCCCAGCATTTT.

The chain carries TRBV4-1 and TRBJ2-7, with TRBD1 matching over 11 bases. V shed 1 base, J shed 6 bases, and the junction held 8 bases outside the gene matches. The CDR3 is 16 residues long. Germline V gene sequence: CDR1 MGHRA, CDR2 YSYEKL. CDR3 protein: CASSQVWGQGVPEQYF. DNA for the CDR3: TGCGCCAGCAGCCAAGTTTGGGGACAGGGGGTCCCCGAGCAGTACTTC.

The chain joins TRBV3-1 (or the pseudogene TRBV3-2) to TRBJ1-5, with D unresolved. V was cut by 4 bases and J by 9 bases, with 16 bases left in between. The CDR3 is 14 residues long. Germline V gene data show CDR1 as LGHDT and CDR2 as YNNKEL (reference sequence). The CDR3 nucleotides read TGTGCCAGCAGCCGAGTAACCGGGCTCGGGCCCCAGCATTTT. Amino acid sequence: CASSRVTGLGPQHF.

The V and J genes are TRBV7-2 and TRBJ2-7; D gene uncertain. Trimming shortened V by 0 bases and J by 3 bases, and 9 bases separated the two germline ends. The CDR3 loop spans 14 amino acids. Germline V gene data show CDR1 as SGHTA and CDR2 as FQGNSA. The chain's CDR3 is CASSLAFPNYEQYF. The DNA for the CDR3 is TGTGCCAGCAGCTTAGCGTTCCCAAACTACGAGCAGTACTTC.

The V gene is TRBV6-5, the J gene TRBJ1-6; maybe TRBD1 (6 bases). V lost 6 bases to trimming and J lost 6 bases, with 12 bases between them. CDR3 length: 14 amino acids. Germline values: CDR1 MNHEY, CDR2 SVGAGI. The CDR3 reads CASRTGRANSPLHF. CDR3 nucleotides: TGTGCCAGCAGAACAGGGAGGGCTAATTCACCCCTCCACTTT.

The chain employs TRBV19 and TRBJ2-2, with TRBD1 matching 11 bases. V was pared by 1 base and J by 6 bases, with 7 bases of the junction left unmatched. This CDR3 spans 17 amino acids. The germline gives CDR1 LNHDA, CDR2 SQIVND (reference sequence). The CDR3 DNA sequence: TGTGCCAGTAGTATAGTTAGATTGGGACAGGGGGCCGGGGAGCTGTTTTTT. Translating it yields CASSIVRLGQGAGELFF. Filled out from reference TRBV19 and TRBJ2-2, the complete variable domain reads DGGITQSPKYLFRKEGQNVTLSCEQNLNHDAMYWYRQDPGQGLRLIYYSQIVNDFQKGDIAEGYSVSREKKESFPLTVTSAQKNPTAFYLCASSIVRLGQGAGELFFGEGSRLTVL.

In its sample, this clone was seen a few times. V and J are TRBV5-4 and TRBJ2-1; a possible D gene is TRBD2 (6 bases). The CDR3 covers 15 residues. CDR1 SGHNT and CDR2 YYREEE come from the germline V gene (reference sequence). Trimming removed 2 bases from V and 4 bases from J, with 13 bases in between. The chain's CDR3 is CASSFGGTLYNEQFF. CDR3 coding DNA: TGTGCCAGCAGCTTTGGGGGGACCCTGTACAATGAGCAGTTCTTC.